This entry is about one TCR beta chain. In the original processing: Reference gene primer amplification in the assay estimated nucleated cell counts. Method: immunoSEQ multiplex PCR; TCRdb's copy keeps in-frame clones and lacks some. The DNA gave D and trimming, while V, J and clone size come from that table. The table has about 360,000 clones, around 87% seen once. The sample comes from a study of blood T cell repertoires in COVID-19. Study context: Acute and convalescent COVID-19 samples came from the United States, Italy and Spain. Nucleic acid was either cDNA or gDNA, and it came from T cells, B-cell-depleted T cells, or PBMCs.

Trimming removed 8 bases from V and 7 bases from J; junction bases left unmatched: 8. This CDR3 spans 15 amino acids. Germline lookup yields CDR1 MNHEY and CDR2 SMNVEV (reference sequence). The chain couples TRBV27 to TRBJ2-1; 13 positions match TRBD2. Sequencing used peripheral blood. This clonotype was obtained from a human donor in a cohort sampled during active COVID-19. The CDR3 is CASVGLAGVVNEQFF. The CDR3 DNA follows: TGTGCCAGCGTTGGACTAGCGGGAGTCGTAAATGAGCAGTTCTTC.